This TCR beta chain was obtained from a study of T cell clonotyping in hematopoietic cell transplantation. This clone came up once. The antigen is unknown. One end of the junction does not line up with germline, which may come from a read error. Using immunoSEQ multiplex PCR, the repertoire was profiled, and TCRdb retains in-frame clones only, with some absent. Of about 36,000 clones in the sample, around 90% are singletons; the top ten hold just under 2%. Broader study findings: Without cell sorting, CD4 versus CD8 contributions remain unresolved.

This clonotype was obtained from a woman aged 40 to 50 in good health. Some clones in this sample may be carry-over from other donors' samples. The source material was peripheral blood mononuclear cells.

CDR3 DNA: TGTGCTAGCAGCTTAGCGGGGGATCTAGCCGGGGAGCTGTTTTTT. Translating it yields CASSLAGDLAGELFF. This rearrangement joins TRBV7-7 to TRBJ2-2, with 9 bases matching TRBD2. The CDR3 covers 15 residues. Germline-derived CDR1 and CDR2 are SSHAT and FNYEAQ (reference sequence).